The source of this TCR beta chain is a study of beta chain features in type 1 diabetes. General observations from the study: Shorter templates might be favored by PCR, equally in patients and controls. When Type 1 diabetes patients were examined, their TCRB CDR3s proved moderately but significantly shorter in all four CD4+ subsets. Junctions at VDJ sites from type 1 diabetes patients had fewer insertions and more deletions. Across patients, naive, central memory and Treg TCRB repertoires exhibited apparently greater similarity than was observed across healthy donors.

Investigators reverse transcribed all isolated RNA, so they sequenced expressed TCRB transcripts. Libraries were prepared by immunoSEQ multiplex PCR; TCRdb keeps only in-frame clonotypes and omits some of them. The sample lists fewer than 450,000 clones, roughly 14% seen once, with roughly 0.015% in the top ten. CDR1 and CDR2 (germline): MNHEY, SMNVEV (reference sequence). The V gene end was trimmed by 7 bases and the J gene end by 4 bases; junction bases not matched to a gene: 7. The CDR3 has 15 amino acids. This clone came up a few times. Antigen unknown. Sorted cells reached over 95% purity in every population.

The V gene is TRBV27, the J gene TRBJ2-2; TRBD1 matches 9 bases. The receptor comes from a woman between 18 and 29 years old with type 1 diabetes. Sequencing input: naive CD4+ T cells from blood. CDR3 in DNA: TGTGCCAGCACCGGGGGACAGGGTTTCACCGGGGAGCTGTTTTTT. Amino acids: CASTGGQGFTGELFF.